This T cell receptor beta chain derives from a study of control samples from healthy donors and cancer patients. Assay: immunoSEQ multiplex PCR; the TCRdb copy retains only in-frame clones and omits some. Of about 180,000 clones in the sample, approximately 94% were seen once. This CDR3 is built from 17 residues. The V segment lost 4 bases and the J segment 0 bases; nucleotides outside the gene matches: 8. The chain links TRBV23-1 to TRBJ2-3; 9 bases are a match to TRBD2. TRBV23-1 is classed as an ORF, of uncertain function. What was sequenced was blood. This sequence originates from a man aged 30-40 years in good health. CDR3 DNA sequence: TGCGCCAGCAGTCCACCTAGCGGGACCTGTAGCACAGATACGCAGTATTTT. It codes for CASSPPSGTCSTDTQYF.